A single sample gave rise to the 14 T cell receptor beta chains below, sequenced in a study of T cell responses to AZD1222 COVID-19 vaccine. TCRdb keeps only in-frame clones here, not all; method: immunoSEQ multiplex PCR. Of over 85,000 clones listed, roughly 86% are singletons. This specimen consisted of peripheral blood, obtained on day 0 of AZD1222 vaccination. The receptors here all came from an adult in good health.

The chain joins TRBV9 to TRBJ1-4; a weak D match, TRBD1 (5 bases). The CDR3 extends over 16 amino acids. V lost 4 bases to trimming and J lost 6 bases, with 19 bases between them. Germline V gives CDR1 SGDLS, CDR2 YYNGEE. CDR3 region: CASSPLARGTDEKLFF. In nucleotides, the CDR3 is TGTGCCAGCAGCCCCCTCGCCCGAGGGACGGATGAAAAACTGTTTTTT.

Remarks on this clone: Sequence at one end of the junction differs from germline and may be a read error. J is TRBJ2-1 and V is TRBV15; D is possibly TRBD1 or TRBD2 (5 bases each). The CDR3 length is 12 residues. Per germline, CDR1 LNHNV and CDR2 YYDKDF (reference sequence). CDR3: CAASFGGNEQFF. CDR3 in DNA: TGTGCCGCCAGCTTTGGGGGCAATGAGCAGTTCTTC.

The CDR3 DNA reads as TGTGCCAGCAGCCCCCAGGACGCGTCAGATACGCAGTATTTT. Residues: CASSPQDASDTQYF. The chain is built from TRBV5-4 and TRBJ2-3; D gene uncertain. In germline, CDR1 is SGHNT, CDR2 YYREEE (reference sequence). V lost 4 bases and J 4 bases, leaving 13 bases between the germline ends. CDR3 length equals 14 residues.

This chain connects TRBV6-6 to TRBJ2-1, with D hard to call. The CDR3 has 11 amino acids. Trimming took 5 bases from V and 10 from J, leaving 9 bases between them. Germline assignment: CDR1 MNHNY and CDR2 SVGAGI (reference sequence). The DNA for the CDR3 is TGTGCCAGCAGTACCCGGGCAGAGCAGTTCTTC. It is translated as CASSTRAEQFF.

The rearrangement links TRBV29-1 to TRBJ2-5; TRBD1 or TRBD2 may be the D gene (6 bases each). Germline assignment: CDR1 SQVTM and CDR2 ANQGSEA. Trimming cost V 6 bases and J 5 bases, with 16 bases left between them. CDR3 length: 13 residues. The DNA of the CDR3 is TGCAGCGTGACCGGGGGCGATTCGGAGACCCAGTACTTC. The encoded protein is CSVTGGDSETQYF.

This clone was detected once. The V call is TRBV7-2, the J call TRBJ1-2, with 8 bases identical to TRBD1. The trim removed 4 bases at V and 7 bases at J, leaving 5 bases unmatched. Germline CDR1 reads SGHTA; CDR2 reads FQGNSA. The length of the CDR3 is 13 residues. CDR3 protein: CASSSTGDSGYTF. The CDR3 DNA sequence: TGTGCCAGCAGCTCGACAGGGGATTCTGGCTACACCTTC.

This clone was observed once. The chain joins TRBV6-5 to TRBJ2-7; a possible D gene is TRBD2 (5 bases). The CDR3 totals 14 residues. Germline V lookup: CDR1 MNHEY, CDR2 SVGAGI. The ends were cut back, 7 bases at V and 3 bases at J, with 16 bases in the middle. The CDR3 is CASTPTPRVYEQYF. As DNA, the CDR3 is TGTGCCAGCACGCCCACCCCGAGGGTCTACGAGCAGTACTTC.

This sequence joins TRBV6-2 or TRBV6-3 and TRBJ2-4; 8 bases are a match to TRBD1. This CDR3 has 17 amino acids. Germline CDR1 is MNHEY and CDR2 is SVGEGT. V was pared by 6 bases and J by 0 bases, with 10 bases of the junction left unmatched. CDR3 residues: CASSLRGGQGAKNIQYF. CDR3 nucleotides: TGTGCCAGCAGCCTCCGGGGAGGACAGGGAGCCAAAAACATTCAGTACTTC.

The chain recombines TRBV7-2 with TRBJ2-7; 7 nucleotides match TRBD1. This CDR3 is built from 14 residues. Germline lookup yields CDR1 SGHTA and CDR2 FQGNSA. J lost 2 bases, V lost 5 bases, and 6 bases had no gene match. As DNA, the CDR3 is TGTGCCAGCAGCCCCAGGACAGGACCCTACGAGCAGTACTTC. Protein sequence: CASSPRTGPYEQYF. Looking up the rest from reference TRBV7-2 and TRBJ2-7 gives the full variable domain: GAGVSQSPSNKVTEKGKDVELRCDPISGHTALYWYRQSLGQGLEFLIYFQGNSAPDKSGLPSDRFSAERTGGSVSTLTIQRTQQEDSAVYLCASSPRTGPYEQYFGPGTRLTVT.

This clone has only one observation. The J gene is TRBJ2-2, the V gene TRBV11-2; 14 nucleotides line up with TRBD2. CDR3 size: 19 residues. Per germline, CDR1 SGHAT and CDR2 FQNNGV. V lost 3 bases, J lost 2 bases, and 8 bases stayed unmatched. This CDR3 is CASSFPTGTSGRNTGELFF. Written as DNA, the CDR3 is TGTGCCAGCAGCTTCCCCACCGGGACTAGCGGGAGAAACACCGGGGAGCTGTTTTTT.

The V call is TRBV7-8, the J call TRBJ2-5; the D call may be TRBD1 or TRBD2 (5 bases each). V lost 0 bases and J lost 5, with 13 bases in between. CDR1 SGHVS and CDR2 FQNEAQ come from the germline V gene. There are 15 residues in the CDR3. The CDR3 sequence: CASSLAGPGGETQYF. CDR3 bases: TGTGCCAGCAGCTTAGCGGGACCGGGTGGGGAGACCCAGTACTTC.

The chain couples TRBV27 to TRBJ1-4; weak D call: TRBD1 (6 bases). Germline CDR1 is MNHEY and CDR2 is SMNVEV (reference sequence). The CDR3 covers 15 residues. Trimming shortened V by 0 bases and J by 6 bases, and 11 bases separated the two germline ends. The CDR3 coding sequence is TGTGCCAGCAGTTTATCTCAGGGGCATTATGAAAAACTGTTTTTT. It yields the protein CASSLSQGHYEKLFF.

This chain uses TRBV30 with TRBJ1-3, with D uncertain. Per germline, CDR1 GTSNPN and CDR2 SVGIG (reference sequence). The germline V and J ends were trimmed by 2 bases and 0 bases, with 11 bases remaining between them. This CDR3 region has 15 residues. For the CDR3, the DNA is TGTGCCTGGAGTTCCCGGCGGGGCTCTGGAAACACCATATATTTT. It specifies CAWSSRRGSGNTIYF.

The chain recombines TRBV7-3 with TRBJ2-1, with 8 bases matching TRBD2. CDR1 SGHTA and CDR2 FQGTGA come from the germline V gene. Trimming cost V 5 bases and J 6 bases; bases outside gene matches: 6. This CDR3 region has 14 residues. The CDR3 sequence is CASSDGTRINEQFF. The CDR3, as DNA: TGTGCCAGCAGCGACGGGACTAGAATCAATGAGCAGTTCTTC.